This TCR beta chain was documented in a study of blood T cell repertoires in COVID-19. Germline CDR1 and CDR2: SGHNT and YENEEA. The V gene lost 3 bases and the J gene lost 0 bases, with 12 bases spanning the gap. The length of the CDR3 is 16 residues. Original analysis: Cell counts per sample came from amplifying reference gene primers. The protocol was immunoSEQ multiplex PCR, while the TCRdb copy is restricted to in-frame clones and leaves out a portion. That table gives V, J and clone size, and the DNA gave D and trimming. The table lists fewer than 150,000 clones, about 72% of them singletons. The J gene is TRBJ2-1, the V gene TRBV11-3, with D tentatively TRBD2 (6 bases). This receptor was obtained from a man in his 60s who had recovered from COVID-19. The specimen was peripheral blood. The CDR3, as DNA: TGTGCCAGCAGCTTTGATAGCGGTCTCTCCTACAATGAGCAGTTCTTC. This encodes CASSFDSGLSYNEQFF. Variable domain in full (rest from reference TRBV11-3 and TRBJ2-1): EAGVVQSPRYKIIEKKQPVAFWCNPISGHNTLYWYLQNLGQGPELLIRYENEEAVDDSQLPKDRFSAERLKGVDSTLKIQPAELGDSAVYLCASSFDSGLSYNEQFFGPGTRLTVL.